A single sample gave rise to the 8 T cell receptor beta chains below, sequenced in a study of identical twins. TCRdb independently ran MiXCR on the 5' RACE reads; one entry per CDR3 protein. The profile covers 600,000 to 800,000 distinct CDR3 sequences, with over 20% appearing a single time and 4% to 4.5% taken by the ten largest. These same records also appear under a second study, on T cells expressing NK-cell markers.

The specimen sequenced was PBMCs. Every receptor here comes from a woman aged 18 to 35 in good health.

At least ten counts were recorded for this clonotype. The chain links TRBV12-3 or TRBV12-4 to TRBJ2-3; TRBD2 aligns across 14 bases. This CDR3 has 18 amino acids. The V and J ends lost 6 bases and 2 bases, in that order; junction bases with no gene match: 10. As DNA, the CDR3 is TGTGCCAGCAGCATGATGAGGACTAGCGGGGGGACCACAGATACGCAGTATTTT. It specifies CASSMMRTSGGTTDTQYF.

CDR3 bases: TGCGCCAGCAGCTTCACCGGGACAGTTACCTACGAGCAGTACTTC. This codes for CASSFTGTVTYEQYF. The V call is TRBV5-1, the J call TRBJ2-7, with TRBD1 identical over 7 bases. CDR1 is SGHRS and CDR2 is YFSETQ in the germline V gene. The CDR3 covers 15 residues. The ends lost 2 bases at V and 2 bases at J; junction bases unmatched: 7.

This clonotype was found many times. The chain links TRBV6-6 to TRBJ1-5; D is unresolved. Germline V gene sequence: CDR1 MNHNY, CDR2 SVGAGI (reference sequence). V lost 2 bases to trimming and J lost 4 bases, with 3 bases between them. This CDR3 spans 12 amino acids. As DNA, the CDR3 is TGTGCCAGCAGTTACGCAAATCAGCCCCAGCATTTT. It translates to CASSYANQPQHF.

The rearrangement joins TRBV11-3 to TRBJ1-1; tentative D call: TRBD1 (5 bases). CDR3 length: 15 residues. Trimming shortened V by 1 base and J by 6 bases, and 15 bases separated the two germline ends. The V gene's germline CDR1 is SGHNT and CDR2 YENEEA. The CDR3 DNA follows: TGTGCCAGCAGCTTAGTGACGCAGGGTTGGCCTGAAGCTTTCTTT. Its protein product is CASSLVTQGWPEAFF.

The V call is TRBV7-9, the J call TRBJ1-4; 7 bases fit TRBD1. Germline V gene lookup returns CDR1 SEHNR and CDR2 FQNEAQ (reference sequence). This CDR3 contains 15 residues. The trim removed 10 bases at V and 5 bases at J, leaving 13 bases unmatched. CDR3 bases: TGTGCCACTGCGGACAGGAAGGTGCCAAATGAAAAACTGTTTTTT. Protein: CATADRKVPNEKLFF.

In its sample, this clonotype was seen many times. This chain joins TRBV6-5 and TRBJ2-6, with no clear D. The CDR3 sequence is 17 residues long. Germline V gene sequence: CDR1 MNHEY, CDR2 SVGAGI. Trimming cost V 2 bases and J 1 base, with 12 bases left between them. DNA of the CDR3: TGTGCCAGCAGTTACCGGAAGGGTCCTTCTGGGGCCAACGTCCTGACTTTC. It codes for CASSYRKGPSGANVLTF.

The chain carries TRBV15 and TRBJ2-6; the D is unclear. The CDR3 is 15 residues long. Germline CDR1 reads LNHNV; CDR2 reads YYDKDF (reference sequence). V was pared by 4 bases and J by 0 bases, with 7 bases between. The DNA for the CDR3 is TGTGCCACCAGCACCACAGACTCTGGGGCCAACGTCCTGACTTTC. It translates to CATSTTDSGANVLTF.

This chain joins TRBV24-1 and TRBJ2-2, with 9 nucleotides matching TRBD1. This CDR3 has 17 amino acids. V trimming: 5 bases; J trimming: 3 bases; junction bases outside the gene matches: 9. CDR1 and CDR2 from the germline V gene are KGHDR and SFDVKD. CDR3 sequence (DNA): TGTGCCACCAGTGCCCCTAGGACAGGGGAGCACACCGGGGAGCTGTTTTTT. Its protein product is CATSAPRTGEHTGELFF.